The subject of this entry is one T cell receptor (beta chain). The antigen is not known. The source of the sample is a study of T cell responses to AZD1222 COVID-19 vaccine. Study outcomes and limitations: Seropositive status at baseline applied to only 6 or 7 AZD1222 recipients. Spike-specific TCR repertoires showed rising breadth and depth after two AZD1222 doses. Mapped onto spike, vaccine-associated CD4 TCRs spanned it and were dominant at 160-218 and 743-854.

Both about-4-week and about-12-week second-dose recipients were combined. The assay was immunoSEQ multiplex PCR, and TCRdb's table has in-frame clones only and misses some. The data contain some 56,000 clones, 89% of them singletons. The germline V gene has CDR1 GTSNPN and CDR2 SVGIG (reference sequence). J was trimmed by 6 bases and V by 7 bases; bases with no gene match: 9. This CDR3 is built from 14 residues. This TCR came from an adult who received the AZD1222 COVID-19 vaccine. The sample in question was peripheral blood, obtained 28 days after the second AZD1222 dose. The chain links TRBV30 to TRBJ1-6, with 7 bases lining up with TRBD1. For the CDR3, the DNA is TGTGCCTCCCTACCGAGGGGGCCTAATTCACCCCTCCACTTT. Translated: CASLPRGPNSPLHF.